One sample yielded the 21 T cell receptor beta chains listed below, sequenced in a study of blood T cell repertoires in COVID-19. The assay was immunoSEQ multiplex PCR, and TCRdb's table has in-frame clones only and misses some. The sample has about 180,000 clones, approximately 83% seen once. Material for sequencing was peripheral blood. These receptors originate from a woman in her sixties with acute or convalescent COVID-19.

The chain joins TRBV10-3 to TRBJ2-2; 10 nucleotides line up with TRBD1. Germline lookup yields CDR1 ENHRY and CDR2 SYGVKD. After removal of 7 bases from V and 7 bases from J, the junction contained 15 bases not matched to a gene. The CDR3 spans 17 residues. Here the CDR3 reads CAINSGQGIRTGGELFF. The CDR3 DNA follows: TGTGCCATCAACTCGGGACAGGGGATACGAACGGGCGGGGAGCTGTTTTTT.

The rearrangement joins TRBV6-1 to TRBJ2-3; TRBD2 matches at 14 bases. Germline V lookup: CDR1 MNHNS, CDR2 SASEGT. This CDR3 comprises 17 residues. J was trimmed by 6 bases and V by 4 bases; bases with no gene match: 9. CDR3 loop: CASSVYGLAGGQDTQYF. The DNA of the CDR3 is TGTGCCAGCAGTGTCTACGGACTAGCGGGGGGTCAGGATACGCAGTATTTT.

This chain links TRBV18 with TRBJ1-1, with 7 bases aligning to TRBD1. This CDR3 region has 14 residues. With V trimmed by 3 bases and J by 2 bases, 3 bases remained unmatched. Germline CDR1 reads KGHSH; CDR2 reads LQKENI. This chain's CDR3 is CASSPGQFNTEAFF. The DNA of the CDR3 is TGTGCCAGCTCACCGGGACAGTTTAACACTGAAGCTTTCTTT. Looking up the rest from reference TRBV18 and TRBJ1-1 gives the full variable domain: NAGVMQNPRHLVRRRGQEARLRCSPMKGHSHVYWYRQLPEEGLKFMVYLQKENIIDESGMPKERFSAEFPKEGPSILRIQQVVRGDSAAYFCASSPGQFNTEAFFGQGTRLTVV.

The V call is TRBV6-5, the J call TRBJ2-7; 9 bases map to TRBD1. The CDR3 covers 14 residues. With 8 bases clipped from V and 1 base from J, the junction kept 6 bases outside the gene matches. CDR1 is MNHEY, CDR2 SVGAGI, per germline. The CDR3: CASGRDRVSYEQYF. The CDR3 nucleotides read TGTGCCAGCGGCCGGGACAGGGTATCCTACGAGCAGTACTTC.

This sequence joins TRBV7-9 and TRBJ1-5; D remains ambiguous. With 0 bases removed from V and 7 bases from J, the gap between germline ends came to 4 bases. Per the germline V gene, CDR1 is SEHNR and CDR2 is FQNEAQ (reference sequence). The CDR3 spans 12 residues. CDR3 DNA: TGTGCCAGCAGCTTAGCCGAGCAGCCCCAGCATTTT. Translated, it gives CASSLAEQPQHF. The full variable domain, with the rest looked up from reference TRBV7-9 and TRBJ1-5, is DTGVSQNPRHKITKRGQNVTFRCDPISEHNRLYWYRQTLGQGPEFLTYFQNEAQLEKSRLLSDRFSAERPKGSFSTLEIQRTEQGDSAMYLCASSLAEQPQHFGDGTRLSIL.

There are a few counts of this clone. The rearrangement joins TRBV5-4 to TRBJ2-1, with D possibly being TRBD2 (5 bases). The CDR3 is 14 residues long. The germline CDR1 and CDR2 sequences are SGHNT and YYREEE (reference sequence). V was cut by 6 bases and J by 6 bases, with 16 bases left in between. CDR3 sequence reads: CASNDYKDSNEQFF. The CDR3, as DNA: TGTGCCAGCAATGACTACAAGGATAGCAATGAGCAGTTCTTC.

This sequence joins TRBV7-2 and TRBJ2-4; 8 bases map to TRBD1. CDR1 and CDR2 from the germline V gene are SGHTA and FQGNSA. The V segment lost 1 base and the J segment 9 bases; nucleotides outside the gene matches: 8. This CDR3 is built from 15 residues. The CDR3 nucleotides are TGTGCCAGCAGCTTAGTTCAGGACAGGGTAGGCATTCAGTACTTC. It is translated as CASSLVQDRVGIQYF.

The chain combines TRBV7-2 with TRBJ1-2, with D unresolved. CDR3 length: 15 residues. Germline values: CDR1 SGHTA, CDR2 FQGNSA. The V end was cut by 4 bases, the J end by 3 bases, with 15 bases between. The CDR3 DNA reads TGTGCCAGCAGCTCGATCCAGGTGGGAGACTATGGCTACACCTTC. Protein sequence: CASSSIQVGDYGYTF. The full variable domain, completed using reference TRBV7-2 and TRBJ1-2, is GAGVSQSPSNKVTEKGKDVELRCDPISGHTALYWYRQSLGQGLEFLIYFQGNSAPDKSGLPSDRFSAERTGGSVSTLTIQRTQQEDSAVYLCASSSIQVGDYGYTFGSGTRLTVV.

The chain recombines TRBV3-1 (or the pseudogene TRBV3-2) with TRBJ2-4, with D perhaps matching TRBD1 (9 bases). CDR1 LGHDT and CDR2 YNNKEL come from the germline V gene (reference sequence). The V end lost 0 bases, the J end lost 11 bases, and 23 bases lay between the germline ends. The length of the CDR3 is 17 residues. The CDR3 loop reads CASSQESGGQGREVQYF. CDR3 in DNA: TGTGCCAGCAGCCAAGAATCTGGAGGACAGGGGCGGGAGGTTCAGTACTTC.

This chain uses TRBV24-1 with TRBJ2-3; 7 bases agree with TRBD1. Germline-derived CDR1 and CDR2 are KGHDR and SFDVKD. The CDR3 runs to 15 residues. V shed 9 bases, J shed 2 bases, and the junction held 10 bases outside the gene matches. The CDR3 loop reads CATGQDKSFTDTQYF. For the CDR3, the DNA is TGTGCCACCGGACAGGACAAAAGCTTCACAGATACGCAGTATTTT.

This clone appeared a few times. The chain has TRBV7-3 and TRBJ2-2, with 9 bases lining up with TRBD1. The CDR3 extends over 14 amino acids. CDR1 and CDR2 (germline): SGHTA, FQGTGA. J lost 3 bases, V lost 5 bases, and 1 base had no gene match. The CDR3 protein is CASSRQGDTGELFF. CDR3 DNA sequence: TGTGCCAGCAGCCGACAGGGGGACACCGGGGAGCTGTTTTTT.

The chain has TRBV30 and TRBJ2-7; 11 positions agree with TRBD1. The CDR3 runs to 16 residues. J gave up 1 base and V 4 bases, and 9 bases lay outside the gene matches. Germline-derived CDR1 and CDR2 are GTSNPN and SVGIG (reference sequence). CDR3: CAWTPRTGGESYEQYF. The CDR3 region has the DNA TGTGCCTGGACACCCCGGACAGGGGGCGAATCCTACGAGCAGTACTTC.

This chain connects TRBV9 to TRBJ2-7; the match to TRBD1 covers 7 bases. This CDR3 is 16 amino acids long. Germline V lookup: CDR1 SGDLS, CDR2 YYNGEE. J gave up 2 bases and V 0 bases, and 8 bases lay outside the gene matches. CDR3 sequence reads: CASSVETGTSPYEQYF. CDR3 DNA: TGTGCCAGCAGCGTAGAGACAGGGACCTCCCCCTACGAGCAGTACTTC.

The chain is built from TRBV5-1 and TRBJ1-4, with D perhaps TRBD1 (6 bases). This CDR3 is built from 15 residues. Germline V CDR1 and CDR2: SGHRS, YFSETQ. With 6 bases removed from V and 4 bases from J, the gap between germline ends came to 16 bases. CDR3 in DNA: TGCGCCAGCACCTCGCGGACAGCCCTTAATGAAAAACTGTTTTTT. It is translated as CASTSRTALNEKLFF.

The genes are TRBV5-1 and TRBJ1-1, with 11 bases lining up with TRBD1. J gave up 4 bases and V 0 bases, and 5 bases lay outside the gene matches. CDR3 length equals 16 residues. The germline CDR1 and CDR2 sequences are SGHRS and YFSETQ. The CDR3 loop reads CASSLATGTGGTEAFF. CDR3 nucleotides: TGCGCCAGCAGCTTGGCCACAGGGACAGGGGGCACTGAAGCTTTCTTT.

The chain joins TRBV7-9 to TRBJ2-4, with 9 bases identical to TRBD1. The J segment lost 8 bases and the V segment lost 5 bases, leaving 7 bases of the junction unmatched. Germline loops: CDR1 SEHNR, CDR2 FQNEAQ (reference sequence). The length of the CDR3 is 14 residues. The CDR3 DNA follows: TGTGCCAGCAGCGTACAGGGGGCCACGGACATTCAGTACTTC. This codes for CASSVQGATDIQYF.

The V and J genes are TRBV6-1 and TRBJ1-6, with no clear D. The CDR3 runs 16 residues. Germline values: CDR1 MNHNS, CDR2 SASEGT. V was clipped by 2 bases and J by 0 bases, with 8 bases between them. The CDR3 is CASSEMGSSYNSPLHF. CDR3 coding DNA: TGTGCCAGCAGTGAAATGGGGAGCTCCTATAATTCACCCCTCCACTTT.

This clone was detected many times. The chain combines TRBV5-1 with TRBJ2-3, with 8 bases lining up with TRBD1. V lost 4 bases and J lost 2; bases outside the gene matches: 6. The CDR3 is 15 amino acids. Germline assignment: CDR1 SGHRS and CDR2 YFSETQ. For the CDR3, the DNA is TGCGCCAGCAGCCACGGGGACAGGCTCACAGATACGCAGTATTTT. This encodes CASSHGDRLTDTQYF.

The chain recombines TRBV15 with TRBJ2-1; 9 bases align to TRBD1. V dropped 1 base and J dropped 9; count of bases not matched to a gene: 10. CDR1 and CDR2 (germline): LNHNV, YYDKDF (reference sequence). The CDR3 consists of 16 residues. The CDR3 DNA reads as TGTGCCACCAGCAGAGTTCCACAGGGGGCGAAGGGTGAGCAGTTCTTC. This codes for CATSRVPQGAKGEQFF.

The chain carries TRBV6-1 and TRBJ1-2; a possible D gene is TRBD1 (5 bases). The CDR3 has 13 amino acids. V was clipped by 2 bases and J by 4 bases, with 8 bases between them. Per the germline V gene, CDR1 is MNHNS and CDR2 is SASEGT. Here the CDR3 DNA reads TGTGCCAGCAGTGAACGGGGACTCTATGGCTACACCTTC. It translates to CASSERGLYGYTF.

The chain employs TRBV9 and TRBJ2-7, with D possibly being TRBD2 (6 bases). The CDR3 is 15 amino acids. V was cut by 4 bases and J by 6 bases, with 20 bases left in between. Germline CDR1 is SGDLS and CDR2 is YYNGEE. This CDR3 reads CASSSGTPGEGEQYF. The CDR3 region has the DNA TGTGCCAGCAGCTCCGGGACTCCTGGGGAAGGCGAGCAGTACTTC. Drawing the rest from reference TRBV9 and TRBJ2-7, the complete variable domain is DSGVTQTPKHLITATGQRVTLRCSPRSGDLSVYWYQQSLDQGLQFLIQYYNGEERAKGNILERFSAQQFPDLHSELNLSSLELGDSALYFCASSSGTPGEGEQYFGPGTRLTVT.